This T cell receptor beta chain was sequenced in a study of T cells in Graves' hyperthyroidism and ophthalmopathy. Whole-study results and caveats: Ophthalmopathy was predicted by the model a median of roughly 6.6 months ahead of onset.

Amplification of TCR beta CDR3 regions used RNA as the template. An initial round of RT-PCR targeting the TCR CDR3 relied on the HTBI primer set. MiXCR, applied by TCRdb to the multiplex PCR reads, yields one record per CDR3 protein. The repertoire holds 530,000 or so distinct CDR3 sequences, around 45% seen once, with more than 7.5% in the top ten. Patients aged 18 to 65 with hyperthyroidism were newly diagnosed, with duration under 2 months. Exclusion criteria comprised uncontrolled infection, other autoimmune disease, pregnancy or lactation. The CDR3 contains 12 residues. Per the germline V gene, CDR1 is KGHDR and CDR2 is SFDVKD. Trimming removed 8 bases from V and 7 bases from J, with 11 bases in between. This clonotype has just a few counts. What it recognizes is unknown.

The sequencing sample was made of peripheral blood or thyroid tissue (not recorded which). The gene calls are TRBV24-1 and TRBJ2-1; D uncertain. The clonotype was recovered from a woman aged 18-29 years with Graves' hyperthyroidism. The chain's CDR3 is CATTDPLNEQFF. The CDR3 DNA is TGTGCCACCACGGATCCACTGAATGAGCAGTTCTTC.